Below, 25 T cell receptor beta chains from the same sample are listed, as sequenced in a study of monozygotic twins with cystic fibrosis. Using immunoSEQ multiplex PCR, the repertoire was profiled, and TCRdb retains in-frame clones only, with some absent. The table lists around 34,000 clones, roughly 90% of them singletons. Sequencing was performed on blood. The receptors derive from a girl aged 2 to 9 with cystic fibrosis.

The rearrangement links TRBV6-1 to TRBJ1-1; no reliable D call. This CDR3 is 16 amino acids long. Germline V CDR1 and CDR2: MNHNS, SASEGT. Trimming left V 2 bases short and J 3 bases short, with 16 bases between. The CDR3 DNA reads TGTGCCAGCAGTGAATTTGGGTATGGTCCGTACACTGAAGCTTTCTTT. Protein sequence: CASSEFGYGPYTEAFF.

The genes are TRBV13 and TRBJ1-3, with D tentatively TRBD1 (6 bases). The CDR3 extends over 13 amino acids. Germline CDR1 is PRHDT and CDR2 is FYEKMQ (reference sequence). The CDR3: CASGQSSGNTIYF. Here the CDR3 DNA reads TGTGCTAGCGGACAGAGCTCTGGAAACACCATATATTTT.

The gene calls are TRBV19 and TRBJ1-2; D is unclear. CDR3 length: 12 amino acids. Germline CDR1 LNHDA, CDR2 SQIVND (reference sequence). Trimming took 5 bases from V and 2 from J, leaving 6 bases between them. CDR3 protein: CASSHTNYGYTF. The CDR3 DNA follows: TGTGCCAGTAGTCACACCAACTATGGCTACACCTTC.

The J gene is TRBJ1-2, the V gene TRBV29-1; 9 bases match TRBD1. From germline, CDR1 is SQVTM and CDR2 ANQGSEA. CDR3 length: 13 residues. J gave up 4 bases and V 6 bases, and 6 bases lay outside the gene matches. This CDR3 reads CSVVEGQGYGYTF. The CDR3 region has the DNA TGCAGCGTCGTCGAGGGACAGGGCTATGGCTACACCTTC. Filled out from reference TRBV29-1 and TRBJ1-2, the complete variable domain reads SAVISQKPSRDICQRGTSLTIQCQVDSQVTMMFWYRQQPGQSLTLIATANQGSEATYESGFVIDKFPISRPNLTFSTLTVSNMSPEDSSIYLCSVVEGQGYGYTFGSGTRLTVV.

The chain recombines TRBV7-3 with TRBJ1-1, with D unclear. The germline gives CDR1 SGHTA, CDR2 FQGTGA. The CDR3 extends over 13 amino acids. With 5 bases removed from V and 5 bases from J, the gap between germline ends came to 12 bases. CDR3 sequence (DNA): TGTGCCAGCAGCCGGGTGGTGGGAACTGAAGCTTTCTTT. It encodes CASSRVVGTEAFF.

This chain joins TRBV4-1 and TRBJ1-1; D is ambiguous. V lost 0 bases and J 11 bases, leaving 13 bases between the germline ends. CDR1 and CDR2 (germline): MGHRA, YSYEKL. The CDR3 is 13 amino acids. In DNA, the CDR3 is TGCGCCAGCAGCCAAGATTCAAGGGTTCGGGCTTTCTTT. It is translated as CASSQDSRVRAFF.

The chain joins TRBV5-1 to TRBJ2-7; 9 nucleotides agree with TRBD1. Germline V gene lookup returns CDR1 SGHRS and CDR2 YFSETQ. The CDR3 consists of 17 residues. J lost 1 base, V lost 3 bases, and 11 bases had no gene match. This CDR3 reads CASSYSPRDRVSYEQYF. CDR3 nucleotide sequence: TGCGCCAGCAGCTATTCCCCCCGGGACAGGGTTTCCTACGAGCAGTACTTC. The entire variable domain, with the rest obtained from reference TRBV5-1 and TRBJ2-7, is as follows: KAGVTQTPRYLIKTRGQQVTLSCSPISGHRSVSWYQQTPGQGLQFLFEYFSETQRNKGNFPGRFSGRQFSNSRSEMNVSTLELGDSALYLCASSYSPRDRVSYEQYFGPGTRLTVT.

V gene TRBV19 combines with J gene TRBJ1-5, with D unclear. CDR3 length: 15 amino acids. Germline CDR1 is LNHDA and CDR2 is SQIVND (reference sequence). V was pared by 7 bases and J by 0 bases, with 13 bases between. The CDR3 coding sequence is TGTGCCAGTAAGGAAGAATTATATAGCAATCAGCCCCAGCATTTT. Translation: CASKEELYSNQPQHF.

The chain uses TRBV5-6 and TRBJ2-1; 7 bases map to TRBD2. The trim removed 0 bases at V and 1 base at J, leaving 4 bases unmatched. Germline V gene sequence: CDR1 SGHDT, CDR2 YYEEEE. CDR3 length: 16 residues. The CDR3 bases are TGTGCCAGCAGCTTGGAGGGCGGGAGATCCTACAATGAGCAGTTCTTC. Amino acids: CASSLEGGRSYNEQFF.

The J gene is TRBJ1-5, the V gene TRBV2; 9 bases are shared with TRBD1. This CDR3 region has 12 residues. Germline CDR1 reads SNHLY; CDR2 reads FYNNEI. V lost 8 bases and J lost 8; bases outside the gene matches: 4. For the CDR3, the DNA is TGTGCCAGCGGCCGGACAGGGGAGCCCCAGCATTTT. Amino acid sequence: CASGRTGEPQHF.

The rearrangement joins TRBV5-1 to TRBJ2-1, with D perhaps TRBD1 (6 bases). From germline, CDR1 is SGHRS and CDR2 YFSETQ. Deletions cut 3 bases from V and 0 bases from J, with 10 bases between. The CDR3 runs 15 residues. This chain's CDR3 is CASSSQGRSYNEQFF. DNA of the CDR3: TGCGCCAGCAGCTCACAGGGACGCTCCTACAATGAGCAGTTCTTC.

This chain connects TRBV5-1 to TRBJ2-3; D gene unclear. Germline-derived CDR1 and CDR2 are SGHRS and YFSETQ. This CDR3 is 14 amino acids long. Between the trimmed V and J ends, which lost 3 bases and 0 bases, there was a span of 8 bases. CDR3: CASSSLTSTDTQYF. DNA for the CDR3: TGCGCCAGCAGCTCACTTACTAGCACAGATACGCAGTATTTT.

CDR3 sequence (DNA): TGTGCCAGCAGCTTAGGGATTGGACCGGACCCTAACTATGGCTACACCTTC. Translated: CASSLGIGPDPNYGYTF. V gene TRBV7-6 combines with J gene TRBJ1-2; D not resolved. Trimming pared 1 base from V and 0 bases from J, leaving 15 bases between. CDR3 length: 17 residues. Per the germline V gene, CDR1 is SGHVS and CDR2 is FNYEAQ.

This clone was seen once. The chain joins TRBV5-1 to TRBJ1-1, with D perhaps TRBD1 (5 bases). Trimming left V 4 bases short and J 0 bases short, with 10 bases between. Germline CDR1 and CDR2: SGHRS and YFSETQ. CDR3 length equals 14 residues. The chain's CDR3 is CASSVGGVNTEAFF. The CDR3 nucleotides read TGCGCCAGCAGCGTTGGGGGGGTGAACACTGAAGCTTTCTTT.

The V and J genes are TRBV25-1 and TRBJ2-1; TRBD1 agrees at 8 bases. Per germline, CDR1 MGHDK and CDR2 SYGVNS. CDR3 length equals 15 residues. The V and J ends lost 6 bases and 4 bases, in that order; junction bases with no gene match: 8. In DNA, the CDR3 is TGTGCCAGCAGCCAAAAACGACAGGGGTACAATGAGCAGTTCTTC. Translation gives CASSQKRQGYNEQFF.

The chain uses TRBV19 and TRBJ1-2; no firm D call. The CDR3 loop spans 15 amino acids. The V end lost 7 bases, the J end lost 4 bases, and 19 bases lay between the germline ends. The V gene's germline CDR1 is LNHDA and CDR2 SQIVND (reference sequence). The CDR3 is CASKGEDAWGYGYTF. DNA of the CDR3: TGTGCCAGTAAAGGAGAGGACGCCTGGGGCTATGGCTACACCTTC.

The V gene is TRBV2, the J gene TRBJ1-2; D unclear. Germline-derived CDR1 and CDR2 are SNHLY and FYNNEI. This CDR3 region has 13 residues. Trimming pared 7 bases from V and 0 bases from J, leaving 9 bases between. CDR3 sequence: CASKAGSNYGYTF. The CDR3 bases are TGTGCCAGCAAGGCAGGATCTAACTATGGCTACACCTTC.

This clone is a singleton in its sample. The genes are TRBV18 and TRBJ2-5, with D unclear. Germline lookup yields CDR1 KGHSH and CDR2 LQKENI. CDR3 size: 12 residues. Trimming left V 4 bases short and J 2 bases short, with 5 bases between. DNA of the CDR3: TGTGCCAGCTCACTACTACAAGAGACCCAGTACTTC. Its translation: CASSLLQETQYF.

This chain joins TRBV15 and TRBJ1-2; D not certain. The CDR3 has 12 residues. Per the germline V gene, CDR1 is LNHNV and CDR2 is YYDKDF (reference sequence). Between the trimmed V and J ends, which lost 3 bases and 8 bases, there was a span of 10 bases. The CDR3 bases are TGTGCCACCAGCAGCGGGGTCAGAGGCTACACCTTC. This sequence encodes CATSSGVRGYTF.

The CDR3 DNA follows: TGTGCCATCGCTCGGGACTATTTCTCTAGCACAGATACGCAGTATTTT. It specifies CAIARDYFSSTDTQYF. The chain couples TRBV7-2 to TRBJ2-3, with 7 bases identical to TRBD2. The CDR3 is made up of 16 amino acids. The germline V gene has CDR1 SGHTA and CDR2 FQGNSA. Losses at the gene ends were 10 bases for V and 0 bases for J; bases not matched to a gene: 13.

The genes are TRBV4-1 and TRBJ2-7, with 13 bases matching TRBD2. Germline CDR1 MGHRA, CDR2 YSYEKL. V lost 4 bases to trimming and J lost 0 bases; unmatched junction nucleotides: 0. The CDR3 has 15 residues. The CDR3 DNA reads TGCGCCAGCAGCCGGACTAGCGGGGGCTCCTACGAGCAGTACTTC. Its protein product is CASSRTSGGSYEQYF.

This clone was detected once. The V and J genes are TRBV5-6 and TRBJ1-4; TRBD1 is a possible D gene (5 bases). The CDR3 runs 16 residues. Trimming pared 3 bases from V and 5 bases from J, leaving 17 bases between. Germline CDR1 and CDR2: SGHDT and YYEEEE. CDR3 region: CASSYDRGARNEKLFF. The CDR3 coding sequence is TGTGCCAGCAGCTATGACCGGGGCGCACGAAATGAAAAACTGTTTTTT.

The chain links TRBV6-5 to TRBJ2-3; D remains unclear. CDR1 and CDR2 (germline): MNHEY, SVGAGI. V gave up 6 bases and J gave up 6 bases, with 13 bases separating them. The CDR3 has 13 amino acids. CDR3 coding DNA: TGTGCCAGCAGGAGTCCGAAGAGTGATACGCAGTATTTT. Protein product: CASRSPKSDTQYF.

The chain links TRBV2 to TRBJ2-7; TRBD2 agrees at 9 bases. With 0 bases clipped from V and 6 bases from J, the junction kept 6 bases outside the gene matches. Germline V lookup: CDR1 SNHLY, CDR2 FYNNEI. The CDR3 covers 15 residues. For the CDR3, the DNA is TGTGCCAGCAGTGAAGCAGCTAGCGGGACAAGCGAGCAGTACTTC. This codes for CASSEAASGTSEQYF.

J is TRBJ1-2 and V is TRBV18, with D perhaps TRBD1 (6 bases). V gave up 1 base and J gave up 6 bases, with 15 bases separating them. Germline V gene lookup returns CDR1 KGHSH and CDR2 LQKENI. The CDR3 is 15 amino acids. The CDR3 protein is CASSPLSRGQNGYTF. Written as DNA, the CDR3 is TGTGCCAGCTCACCACTGAGCAGGGGTCAGAATGGCTACACCTTC.